The 18 T cell receptor beta chains reported below all come from one sample, sequenced in a study of post-analysis software for immune sequencing data. General observations from the study: TRBV5-6, TRBV5-1 and TRBV20-1 belonged to a set of a few TRBV segments that were more frequent in patients than controls.

The antigens of these receptors remain unknown. Unique molecular identifiers were built into the TCR beta cDNA libraries. TCRdb called the PCR reads again in MiXCR, with one record for every CDR3 protein. The repertoire holds about 810,000 distinct CDR3 sequences, with roughly half as singletons. Input material: blood. These receptors originate from a girl aged 10 to 17 with multiple sclerosis.

This clonotype occurred once. The chain joins TRBV9 to TRBJ1-2; no definite D call. Per germline, CDR1 SGDLS and CDR2 YYNGEE. The CDR3 loop spans 13 amino acids. V dropped 0 bases and J dropped 5 bases, with 8 bases sitting between them. The DNA of the CDR3 is TGTGCCAGCAGCGTAGCTTCAGGATATGGCTACACCTTC. Amino acids: CASSVASGYGYTF.

This chain joins TRBV5-1 and TRBJ2-7, with 10 bases lining up with TRBD1. Gene TRBJ2-5 matches the end of the DNA better, so the J call may be wrong. The CDR3 extends over 14 amino acids. The germline V gene has CDR1 SGHRS and CDR2 YFSETQ. CDR3 bases: TGCGCCAGCAGCACGGACAGGGGGGACGAGACCCAGTACTTC. Its protein is CASSTDRGDETQYF.

This clonotype was picked up one time. This chain joins TRBV12-3 or TRBV12-4 and TRBJ2-4, with D unresolved. Trimming shortened V by 5 bases and J by 1 base, and 18 bases separated the two germline ends. The CDR3 spans 17 residues. Here the CDR3 reads CASSPKRALWAKNIQYF. CDR3 DNA sequence: TGTGCCAGCAGTCCAAAACGGGCGCTTTGGGCCAAAAACATTCAGTACTTC.

The chain combines TRBV2 with TRBJ2-2, with D perhaps being TRBD1 or TRBD2 (5 bases each). This CDR3 region has 14 residues. Trimming removed 3 bases from V and 9 bases from J, with 14 bases in between. CDR1 and CDR2 (germline): SNHLY, FYNNEI. For the CDR3, the DNA is TGTGCCAGCAGTGACGGGACGGCGCTTCGGGAGCTGTTTTTT. Amino acids: CASSDGTALRELFF.

V is TRBV29-1 and J is TRBJ2-3, with TRBD1 identical over 8 bases. Per the germline V gene, CDR1 is SQVTM and CDR2 is ANQGSEA. CDR3 length: 17 amino acids. V gave up 5 bases and J gave up 0 bases; unmatched junction bases: 13. The CDR3 loop is CSVRKGLGQGSTDTQYF. The CDR3 DNA follows: TGCAGCGTTCGCAAGGGGCTAGGACAGGGAAGCACAGATACGCAGTATTTT.

This clonotype was detected only a few times. The rearrangement joins TRBV10-2 to TRBJ2-5, with TRBD2 as a possible D gene (5 bases). Germline CDR1 reads WSHSY; CDR2 reads SAAADI. V lost 7 bases to trimming and J lost 11 bases, with 20 bases between them. The CDR3 spans 13 residues. The CDR3 here is CASNKMIEGEQYF. CDR3 coding DNA: TGCGCCAGCAATAAGATGATAGAGGGAGAGCAGTACTTC.

The chain uses TRBV7-2 and TRBJ2-5; 8 nucleotides line up with TRBD1. The CDR3 length is 14 residues. Unmatched junction bases numbered 11, after V lost 3 bases and J lost 11 bases. The germline V gene has CDR1 SGHTA and CDR2 FQGNSA. Here the CDR3 reads CASSFVTGDNEQYF. The CDR3 coding sequence is TGTGCCAGCAGCTTCGTGACAGGGGACAATGAGCAGTACTTC.

The rearrangement links TRBV7-9 to TRBJ1-5; 10 bases match TRBD1. CDR3 length: 15 residues. V shed 4 bases, J shed 5 bases, and the junction held 5 bases outside the gene matches. CDR1 and CDR2 (germline): SEHNR, FQNEAQ (reference sequence). Here the CDR3 DNA reads TGTGCCAGCAGCTGGGGACAGGGGCGGGATCAGCCCCAGCATTTT. This sequence encodes CASSWGQGRDQPQHF.

This rearrangement joins TRBV29-1 to TRBJ2-3; maybe TRBD1 (6 bases). Germline CDR1 reads SQVTM; CDR2 reads ANQGSEA. V gave up 7 bases and J gave up 2 bases, with 13 bases separating them. The CDR3 extends over 13 amino acids. The CDR3 DNA follows: TGCAGCGCCGACGGACAGTTCACAGATACGCAGTATTTT. It yields the protein CSADGQFTDTQYF.

Worth noting for this clonotype: Compared with germline, one end of the junction differs, possibly owing to a read error. This chain joins TRBV6-6 and TRBJ2-6; 9 bases are shared with TRBD1. Germline V gene data show CDR1 as MNHNY and CDR2 as SVGAGI (reference sequence). The CDR3 has 14 residues. CDR3 loop: CASRYPTGGNVLTF. The DNA of the CDR3 is TGTGCCAGCAGGTACCCGACAGGGGGCAACGTCCTGACTTTC.

This clonotype was counted a few times. The chain combines TRBV9 with TRBJ2-5; D possibly corresponds to TRBD1 (5 bases). Deletions cut 10 bases from V and 4 bases from J, with 26 bases between. The CDR3 sequence is 16 residues long. The germline V gene has CDR1 SGDLS and CDR2 YYNGEE. CDR3 in amino acids: CALGFVGALPPETQYF. CDR3 nucleotides: TGTGCCCTCGGTTTTGTTGGGGCTCTTCCTCCAGAGACCCAGTACTTC.

The chain combines TRBV3-1 with TRBJ1-4, with D maybe TRBD1 (5 bases). CDR1 LGHDT and CDR2 YNNKEL come from the germline V gene (reference sequence). The CDR3 extends over 15 amino acids. The V gene lost 1 base and the J gene lost 4 bases, with 10 bases spanning the gap. The CDR3 here is CASSQVGQLNEKLFF. For the CDR3, the DNA is TGTGCCAGCAGCCAAGTTGGACAACTTAATGAAAAACTGTTTTTT.

This chain uses TRBV6-2 or TRBV6-3 with TRBJ2-5; unclear D gene. The last part of the DNA fits TRBJ2-7 better; the J call may be wrong. The CDR3 has 11 amino acids. Looked up from germline, CDR1 is MNHEY and CDR2 is SVGEGT. This CDR3 is CASRRQGEQYF. CDR3 in DNA: TGTGCCAGCAGGCGACAAGGCGAGCAGTACTTC.

The chain joins TRBV20-1 to TRBJ2-7, with 15 positions matching TRBD2. Near its end, the DNA agrees better with TRBJ2-5, so the J call may be wrong. Germline V CDR1 and CDR2: DFQATT, SNEGSKA (reference sequence). This CDR3 contains 16 residues. Here the CDR3 DNA reads TGCAGTGCTACAGTTGGACTAGCGGGGGGGCGGGGGACCCAGTACTTC. Protein: CSATVGLAGGRGTQYF.

This clonotype was observed many times. This sequence joins TRBV5-1 and TRBJ2-7; tentative D call: TRBD1 (6 bases). This CDR3 is built from 14 residues. Trimming removed 4 bases from V and 1 base from J, with 12 bases in between. The germline CDR1 and CDR2 sequences are SGHRS and YFSETQ. Written as DNA, the CDR3 is TGCGCCAGCAGCCTCGCAGGGGATTCCTACGAGCAGTACTTC. This sequence encodes CASSLAGDSYEQYF.

This rearrangement joins TRBV20-1 to TRBJ2-7, with D perhaps assigned TRBD1 or TRBD2 (6 bases each). This CDR3 comprises 13 residues. With 2 bases removed from V and 5 bases from J, the gap between germline ends came to 13 bases. The germline gives CDR1 DFQATT, CDR2 SNEGSKA (reference sequence). CDR3 DNA: TGCAGTGCTAGACCCGGGGGCGGGGACGAGCAGTACTTC. Its translation is CSARPGGGDEQYF.

With respect to this clonotype: One junction end disagrees with the germline gene, perhaps due to a read error. V gene TRBV27 combines with J gene TRBJ1-1; D is undetermined. The CDR3 runs to 15 residues. Germline lookup yields CDR1 MNHEY and CDR2 SMNVEV (reference sequence). The CDR3 sequence is CANSPTTYMGTEAFF. Here the CDR3 DNA reads TGTGCCAACAGTCCAACCACCTATATGGGCACTGAAGCTTTCTTT.

In this sample, this clonotype turned up a few times. The chain has TRBV12-3 or TRBV12-4 and TRBJ1-2; D remains ambiguous. This CDR3 has 13 amino acids. The V end lost 5 bases, the J end lost 2 bases, and 9 bases lay between the germline ends. CDR3 sequence: CASSTLVNYGYTF. CDR3 sequence (DNA): TGTGCCAGCAGTACACTAGTGAACTATGGCTACACCTTC.